Reported below is one T cell receptor beta chain. Its antigen remains unknown. There were likely unrecorded immune exposures, though donors were nominally healthy when sampled. V gave up 1 base and J gave up 2 bases, with 6 bases separating them. CDR3 length: 13 residues. Germline V gene lookup returns CDR1 LNHDA and CDR2 SQIVND (reference sequence). The sample belongs to a study of cytomegalovirus exposure and HLA in healthy donors. Primers for the PCR totalled 60 Vbeta and 13 Jbeta. Sequenced by immunoSEQ multiplex PCR; TCRdb stores in-frame clones only, minus some. The sample records 150,000 or so clones, 65% to 75% being singletons. Study results and limitations: Presence/absence analyses assumed roughly uniform sequencing depth across donors. The classifier reportedly diagnosed cytomegalovirus status with high specificity and sensitivity.

The gene calls are TRBV19 and TRBJ2-7; D is uncertain. The sequenced material came from PBMCs. The clonotype originates from a man aged 25-45 years in good health and CMV-seronegative. CDR3 sequence: CASSIGHPYEQYF. The CDR3 nucleotides are TGTGCCAGTAGTATAGGTCATCCCTACGAGCAGTACTTC.